The 13 T cell receptor beta chains listed next were all sequenced from one sample in a study of shared clonotypes between healthy human individuals. Sequencing used immunoSEQ multiplex PCR; TCRdb keeps in-frame clones, though not all of them. The sample contains about 580,000 clones, 95% to 98% of which appear only once. Naive CD8 cells lacked CD45RO and underwent positive selection for CCR7, leaving out terminally differentiated effector memory CD45RA+ cells. The sample comprised naive CD8+ T cells sorted from blood. The receptors were sampled from a man in his thirties or forties in good health.

The chain carries TRBV7-9 and TRBJ2-7; D may be TRBD2 (6 bases). V lost 4 bases to trimming and J lost 3 bases, with 16 bases between them. The CDR3 runs to 15 residues. Germline CDR1 SEHNR, CDR2 FQNEAQ (reference sequence). The CDR3 DNA reads as TGTGCCAGCAGCTCGCGGGGTAGCGGTTACTACGAGCAGTACTTC. Amino acid sequence: CASSSRGSGYYEQYF.

The chain joins TRBV4-3 to TRBJ2-5; TRBD2 is a possible D gene (6 bases). Germline CDR1 is LGHNA and CDR2 is YSLEER. The CDR3 is made up of 17 amino acids. V was pared by 2 bases and J by 0 bases, with 16 bases between. The chain's CDR3 is CASSQNPGLPNQETQYF. The CDR3 nucleotides read TGCGCCAGCAGCCAAAATCCGGGACTGCCTAACCAAGAGACCCAGTACTTC.

This chain joins TRBV10-2 and TRBJ2-3; perhaps TRBD2 as D (6 bases). Trimming took off 7 bases at V and 2 bases at J, with 13 bases between the two ends. Germline lookup yields CDR1 WSHSY and CDR2 SAAADI. The CDR3 length is 14 residues. The CDR3 sequence: CASTQDYTTDTQYF. As DNA, the CDR3 is TGCGCCAGCACTCAGGACTATACCACAGATACGCAGTATTTT.

The V gene is TRBV10-3, the J gene TRBJ1-2, with a tentative D call TRBD1 (6 bases). This CDR3 has 14 residues. Germline CDR1 is ENHRY and CDR2 is SYGVKD. The germline V and J ends were trimmed by 4 bases and 0 bases, with 9 bases remaining between them. CDR3 in amino acids: CAISGDNANYGYTF. The DNA of the CDR3 is TGTGCCATCAGTGGGGACAATGCTAACTATGGCTACACCTTC.

The chain uses TRBV28 and TRBJ2-4; D gene uncertain. V was clipped by 4 bases and J by 0 bases, with 7 bases between them. CDR1 MDHEN and CDR2 SYDVKM come from the germline V gene. CDR3 length equals 14 residues. In nucleotides, the CDR3 is TGTGCCAGCAGTTCTCCATTAGCCAAAAACATTCAGTACTTC. Protein sequence: CASSSPLAKNIQYF.

V usage is TRBV28 and J usage is TRBJ2-1, with TRBD2 identical over 7 bases. CDR1 MDHEN and CDR2 SYDVKM come from the germline V gene. CDR3 length: 15 amino acids. The junction had 4 bases not matched to a gene; V was cut back by 2 bases and J by 3 bases. CDR3 coding DNA: TGTGCCAGCAGTTTAGGGGCTAGCGGCTACAATGAGCAGTTCTTC. Its translation is CASSLGASGYNEQFF.

CDR3 loop: CAWSTETSSGEQFF. CDR3 bases: TGTGCCTGGAGTACCGAAACTAGTTCCGGTGAGCAGTTCTTC. The chain has TRBV30 and TRBJ2-1, with D perhaps matching TRBD2 (5 bases). The germline CDR1 and CDR2 sequences are GTSNPN and SVGIG (reference sequence). V dropped 2 bases and J dropped 9 bases, with 17 bases sitting between them. CDR3 length equals 14 residues.

V usage is TRBV27 and J usage is TRBJ2-1, with D perhaps matching TRBD2 (6 bases). Trimming took off 6 bases at V and 4 bases at J, with 16 bases between the two ends. The CDR3 covers 15 residues. CDR1 MNHEY and CDR2 SMNVEV come from the germline V gene (reference sequence). The CDR3 region is CASSFSASEYNEQFF. The CDR3 nucleotides read TGTGCCAGCAGCTTTAGCGCTAGCGAGTACAATGAGCAGTTCTTC.

The rearrangement links TRBV2 to TRBJ1-3, with a possible D match to TRBD1 (5 bases). Per germline, CDR1 SNHLY and CDR2 FYNNEI. This CDR3 has 17 amino acids. V lost 7 bases and J lost 2, with 21 bases in between. CDR3 loop: CASISGTSDDTGNTIYF. The CDR3 nucleotides are TGTGCCAGCATTAGCGGGACTTCCGACGATACTGGAAACACCATATATTTT.

This sequence joins TRBV10-1 and TRBJ1-5; D is perhaps TRBD1 (5 bases). The CDR3 is made up of 17 amino acids. The germline V and J ends were trimmed by 10 bases and 7 bases, with 29 bases remaining between them. CDR1 and CDR2 from the germline V gene are WNHNN and SYGVQD (reference sequence). CDR3 sequence (DNA): TGCGCCACCCTTATGGCAGGGTATCAGGGCGCGGTACAGCCCCAGCATTTT. The encoded protein is CATLMAGYQGAVQPQHF.

This rearrangement joins TRBV28 to TRBJ2-2; D remains ambiguous. The CDR3 covers 14 residues. V was cut by 6 bases and J by 6 bases, with 14 bases left in between. Per germline, CDR1 MDHEN and CDR2 SYDVKM. CDR3 loop: CASSPIGVAGELFF. DNA for the CDR3: TGTGCCAGCAGCCCAATTGGGGTCGCCGGGGAGCTGTTTTTT.

V gene TRBV7-9 combines with J gene TRBJ2-5, with TRBD2 identical over 8 bases. Germline CDR1 SEHNR, CDR2 FQNEAQ (reference sequence). The ends lost 2 bases at V and 2 bases at J; junction bases unmatched: 4. The CDR3 length is 15 residues. This CDR3 reads CASSLTSGKQETQYF. In nucleotides, the CDR3 is TGTGCCAGCAGCTTAACTAGCGGAAAACAAGAGACCCAGTACTTC.

The chain couples TRBV7-9 to TRBJ2-3; D not certain. V was shortened by 5 bases and J by 4 bases, with 10 bases between the two germline ends. The CDR3 covers 13 residues. Germline-derived CDR1 and CDR2 are SEHNR and FQNEAQ (reference sequence). CDR3 region: CASSRTAADTQYF. CDR3 sequence (DNA): TGTGCCAGCAGCCGTACGGCTGCAGATACGCAGTATTTT.